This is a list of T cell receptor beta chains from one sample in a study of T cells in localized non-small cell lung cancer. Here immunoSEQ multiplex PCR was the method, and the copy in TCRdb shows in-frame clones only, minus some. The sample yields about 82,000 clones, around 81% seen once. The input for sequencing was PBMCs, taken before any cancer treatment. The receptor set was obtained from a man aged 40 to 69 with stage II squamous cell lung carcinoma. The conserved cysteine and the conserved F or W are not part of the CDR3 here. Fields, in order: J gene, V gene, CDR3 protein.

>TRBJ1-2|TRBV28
ASNLRAGYGYT
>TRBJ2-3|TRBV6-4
ASSHTDTQY
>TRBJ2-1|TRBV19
ASRDRDNEQF
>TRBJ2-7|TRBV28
ASRIPQTIGEQY
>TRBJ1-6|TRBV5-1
ASSPEPGQDNSPLH
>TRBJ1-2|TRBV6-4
ASSRGERNYGYT
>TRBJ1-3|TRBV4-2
ASSQEITSSGNTIY
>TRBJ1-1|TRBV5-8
ASSPREGRTEAF
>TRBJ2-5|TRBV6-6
ASSSTTGGIETQY
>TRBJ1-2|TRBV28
ASSTAPGAGYT
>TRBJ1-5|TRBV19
ASVQGVSFQPQH
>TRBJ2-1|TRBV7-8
ASAIGGFGNEQF
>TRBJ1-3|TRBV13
ASSLRMGRDLSGNTIY
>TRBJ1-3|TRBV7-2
ASSLGRGPGNTIY
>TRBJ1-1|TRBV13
ASSLGRGGSGAF
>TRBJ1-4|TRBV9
ASSDKLENEKLF
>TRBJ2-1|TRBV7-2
ASSLRLAGGDNEQF
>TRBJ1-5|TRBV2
ASSESSGRGQPQH
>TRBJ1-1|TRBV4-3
ASSQDRGFEAF
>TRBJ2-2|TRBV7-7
ASSLGTTPAGELF
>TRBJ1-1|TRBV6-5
ASSPRDRGSTEAF
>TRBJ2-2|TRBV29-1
SVGQGHGELF
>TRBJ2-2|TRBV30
AWHSGGYGELF
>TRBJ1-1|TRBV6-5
ASSYFGTGVNTEAF
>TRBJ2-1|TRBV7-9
ASVSGYTTYEQF
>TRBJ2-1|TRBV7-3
ASSPGLGISSYNEQF
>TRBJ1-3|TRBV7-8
ASSQEGGNTIY
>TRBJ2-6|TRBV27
ASKVGAGGANVLT